This T cell receptor (beta chain) is from a study of blood T cell repertoires in COVID-19. About the study: Acute and convalescent COVID-19 samples came from the United States, Italy and Spain. T cells, B-cell-depleted T cells, or PBMCs supplied cDNA or gDNA.

The V gene's germline CDR1 is SGDLS and CDR2 YYNGEE. The CDR3 is 14 amino acids. Unmatched junction bases numbered 5, after V lost 3 bases and J lost 4 bases. Assay used: immunoSEQ multiplex PCR; TCRdb lists only in-frame clones, some missing. The sample lists about 100,000 clones, 80% occurring once. The rearrangement joins TRBV9 to TRBJ2-3, with TRBD1 matching over 7 bases. Sequenced material: peripheral blood. The sequence came from a woman aged 70 to 79 with acute or convalescent COVID-19. The CDR3 spells CASSEPTGSDTQYF. Written as DNA, the CDR3 is TGTGCCAGCAGCGAGCCGACAGGGTCAGATACGCAGTATTTT.